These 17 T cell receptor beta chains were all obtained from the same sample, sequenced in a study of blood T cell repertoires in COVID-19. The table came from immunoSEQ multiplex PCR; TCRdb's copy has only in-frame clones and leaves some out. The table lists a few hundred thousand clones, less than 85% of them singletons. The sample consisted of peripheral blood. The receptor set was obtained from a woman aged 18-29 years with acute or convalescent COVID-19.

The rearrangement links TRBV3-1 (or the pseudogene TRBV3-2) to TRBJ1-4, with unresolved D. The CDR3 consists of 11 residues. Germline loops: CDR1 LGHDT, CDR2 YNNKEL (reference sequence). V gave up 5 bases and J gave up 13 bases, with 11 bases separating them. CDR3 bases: TGTGCCAGCAGCAGTCGAGGGCGACTGTTTTTT. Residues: CASSSRGRLFF.

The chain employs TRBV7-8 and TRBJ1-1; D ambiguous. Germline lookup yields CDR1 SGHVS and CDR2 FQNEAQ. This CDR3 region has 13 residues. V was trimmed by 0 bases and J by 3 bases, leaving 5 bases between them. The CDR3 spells CASSLARYTEAFF. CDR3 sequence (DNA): TGTGCCAGCAGCTTAGCGAGGTACACTGAAGCTTTCTTT.

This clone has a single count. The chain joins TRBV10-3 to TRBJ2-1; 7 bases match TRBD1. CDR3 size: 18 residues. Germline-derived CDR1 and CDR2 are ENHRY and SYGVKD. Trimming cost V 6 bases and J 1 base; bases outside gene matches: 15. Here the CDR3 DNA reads TGTGCCATCAGGCAACGGGACAGCCCCTTAGGGTCCTACAATGAGCAGTTCTTC. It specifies CAIRQRDSPLGSYNEQFF.

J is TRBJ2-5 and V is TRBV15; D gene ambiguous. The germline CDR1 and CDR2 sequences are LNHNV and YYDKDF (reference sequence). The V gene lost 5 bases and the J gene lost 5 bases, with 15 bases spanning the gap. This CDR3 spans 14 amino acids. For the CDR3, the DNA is TGTGCCACCAGCGACCGGTTTGGAGCGGAGACCCAGTACTTC. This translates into CATSDRFGAETQYF. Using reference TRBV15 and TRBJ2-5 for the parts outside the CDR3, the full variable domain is DAMVIQNPRYQVTQFGKPVTLSCSQTLNHNVMYWYQQKSSQAPKLLFHYYDKDFNNEADTPDNFQSRRPNTSFCFLDIRSPGLGDTAMYLCATSDRFGAETQYFGPGTRLLVL.

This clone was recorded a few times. The CDR3 DNA is TGTGCCAGCAGCCCCATTAGGGGACAAGAGACCCAGTACTTC. Translated: CASSPIRGQETQYF. The gene calls are TRBV11-2 and TRBJ2-5; TRBD1 is a possible D gene (5 bases). Germline assignment: CDR1 SGHAT and CDR2 FQNNGV. The length of the CDR3 is 14 residues. Trimming removed 5 bases from V and 2 bases from J, with 12 bases in between. The full variable domain, in which reference TRBV11-2 and TRBJ2-5 provide the parts outside the CDR3, is EAGVAQSPRYKIIEKRQSVAFWCNPISGHATLYWYQQILGQGPKLLIQFQNNGVVDDSQLPKDRFSAERLKGVDSTLKIQPAKLEDSAVYLCASSPIRGQETQYFGPGTRLLVL.

This chain's CDR3 is CATQRGGGEKLFF. The CDR3 DNA sequence: TGTGCCACCCAGAGGGGGGGTGGTGAAAAACTGTTTTTT. The chain recombines TRBV5-4 with TRBJ1-4, with D perhaps TRBD1 (6 bases). Germline values: CDR1 SGHNT, CDR2 YYREEE (reference sequence). V was shortened by 9 bases and J by 7 bases, with 16 bases between the two germline ends. The CDR3 runs 13 residues.

CDR3 amino acids: CASSLSVGLLAGVYEQYF. Written as DNA, the CDR3 is TGTGCCAGCAGTTTATCCGTAGGGTTATTAGCGGGAGTTTACGAGCAGTACTTC. The chain uses TRBV27 and TRBJ2-7, with 9 bases aligning to TRBD2. There are 18 residues in the CDR3. Looked up from germline, CDR1 is MNHEY and CDR2 is SMNVEV (reference sequence). The V gene end was trimmed by 0 bases and the J gene end by 4 bases; junction bases not matched to a gene: 13.

CDR3 sequence: CASSPPDSGAYNEQFF. In DNA form, the CDR3 reads TGTGCCAGCTCACCACCGGATAGCGGGGCATACAATGAGCAGTTCTTC. The chain joins TRBV18 to TRBJ2-1, with TRBD2 matching 8 bases. Germline V CDR1 and CDR2: KGHSH, LQKENI. CDR3 length: 16 amino acids. The V gene end was trimmed by 0 bases and the J gene end by 4 bases; junction bases not matched to a gene: 5.

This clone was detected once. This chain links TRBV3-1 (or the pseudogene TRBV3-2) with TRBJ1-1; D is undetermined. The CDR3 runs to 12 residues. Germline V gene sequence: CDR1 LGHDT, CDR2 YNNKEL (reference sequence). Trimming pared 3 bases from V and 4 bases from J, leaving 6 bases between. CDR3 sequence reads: CASSQSVTEAFF. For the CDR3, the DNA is TGTGCCAGCAGCCAGAGTGTCACTGAAGCTTTCTTT.

CDR3 sequence (DNA): TGTGCCAGCAGTTCTAACCCACGCTCCTACGAGCAGTACTTC. Residues: CASSSNPRSYEQYF. This chain connects TRBV27 to TRBJ2-7, with D uncertain. This CDR3 has 14 amino acids. V lost 4 bases and J 0 bases, leaving 10 bases between the germline ends. CDR1 is MNHEY and CDR2 is SMNVEV in the germline V gene (reference sequence).

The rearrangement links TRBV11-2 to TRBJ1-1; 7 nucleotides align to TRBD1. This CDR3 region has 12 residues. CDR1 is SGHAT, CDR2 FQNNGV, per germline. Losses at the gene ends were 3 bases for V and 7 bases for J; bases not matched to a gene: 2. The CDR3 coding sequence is TGTGCCAGCAGCTTTGGGGACAGTGAAGCTTTCTTT. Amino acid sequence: CASSFGDSEAFF.

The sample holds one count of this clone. The CDR3 coding sequence is TGTGCCAGCAGTATTAGCGGGAGCTCCTACAATGAGCAGTTCTTC. It translates to CASSISGSSYNEQFF. The chain joins TRBV28 to TRBJ2-1, with 9 bases lining up with TRBD2. Germline V gene sequence: CDR1 MDHEN, CDR2 SYDVKM. The CDR3 length is 15 residues. The V and J ends lost 5 bases and 0 bases, in that order; junction bases with no gene match: 2.

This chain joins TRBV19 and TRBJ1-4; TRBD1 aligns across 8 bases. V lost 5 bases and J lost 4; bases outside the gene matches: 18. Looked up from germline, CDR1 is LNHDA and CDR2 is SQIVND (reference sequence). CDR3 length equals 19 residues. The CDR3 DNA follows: TGTGCCAGTAGTGAAGACAGGGGACCCTTCTTACTCCATAATGAAAAACTGTTTTTT. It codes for CASSEDRGPFLLHNEKLFF.

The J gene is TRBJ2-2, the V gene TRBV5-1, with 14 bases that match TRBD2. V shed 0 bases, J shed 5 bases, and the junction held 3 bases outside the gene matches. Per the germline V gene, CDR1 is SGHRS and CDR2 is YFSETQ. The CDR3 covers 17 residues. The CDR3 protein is CASSLARTSGGTGELFF. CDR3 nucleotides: TGCGCCAGCAGCTTGGCCCGGACTAGCGGGGGGACCGGGGAGCTGTTTTTT.

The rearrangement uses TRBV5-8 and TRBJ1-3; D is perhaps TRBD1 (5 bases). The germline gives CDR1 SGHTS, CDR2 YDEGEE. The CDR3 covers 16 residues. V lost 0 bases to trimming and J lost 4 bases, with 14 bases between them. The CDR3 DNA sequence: TGTGCCAGCAGCTTGGCCGAAGGGGCCTCAGGAAACACCATATATTTT. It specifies CASSLAEGASGNTIYF.

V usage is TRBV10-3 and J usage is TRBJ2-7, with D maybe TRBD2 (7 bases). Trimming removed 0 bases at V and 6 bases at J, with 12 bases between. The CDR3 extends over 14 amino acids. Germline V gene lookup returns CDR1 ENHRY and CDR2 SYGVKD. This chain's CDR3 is CAISESGGRGEQYF. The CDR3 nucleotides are TGTGCCATCAGTGAGTCGGGGGGGCGCGGCGAGCAGTACTTC.

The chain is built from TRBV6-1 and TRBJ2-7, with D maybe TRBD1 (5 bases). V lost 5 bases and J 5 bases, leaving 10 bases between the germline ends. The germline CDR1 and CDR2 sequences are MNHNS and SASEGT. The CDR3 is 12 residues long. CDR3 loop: CASSQQVHEQYF. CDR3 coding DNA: TGTGCCAGCAGTCAACAGGTACACGAGCAGTACTTC.